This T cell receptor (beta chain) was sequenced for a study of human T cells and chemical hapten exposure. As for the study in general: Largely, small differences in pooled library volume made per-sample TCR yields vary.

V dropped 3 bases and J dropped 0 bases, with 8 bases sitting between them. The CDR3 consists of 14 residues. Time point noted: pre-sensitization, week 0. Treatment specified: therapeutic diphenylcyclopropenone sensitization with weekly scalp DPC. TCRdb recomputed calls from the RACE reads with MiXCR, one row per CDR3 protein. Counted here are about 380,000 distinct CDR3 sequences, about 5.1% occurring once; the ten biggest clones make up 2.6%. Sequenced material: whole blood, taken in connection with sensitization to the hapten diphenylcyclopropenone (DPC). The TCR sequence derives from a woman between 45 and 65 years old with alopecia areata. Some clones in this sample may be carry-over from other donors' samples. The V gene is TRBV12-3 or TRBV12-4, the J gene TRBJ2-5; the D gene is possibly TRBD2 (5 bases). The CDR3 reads CASSFWGDQETQYF. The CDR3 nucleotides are TGTGCCAGCAGTTTTTGGGGAGACCAAGAGACCCAGTACTTC.